This T cell receptor beta chain was sequenced during a study of blood T cells in healthy people across ages. The authors ran a second PCR of roughly 6 to 12 cycles using a sample-barcoded 5' primer and a J-beta primer mix. TCRdb re-called the 5' RACE reads through MiXCR, storing one row per CDR3 protein. This sample has about 930,000 distinct CDR3 sequences; roughly 28% occur once, and the top ten carry roughly 10%. The sample was also linked to a second study, of T cells of mothers and their children.

The material sequenced was blood. The clonotype originates from a woman aged 40 to 50 in good health.

This CDR3 is CASSVATNYGYTF. The CDR3, as DNA: TGTGCCAGCAGCGTAGCAACGAACTATGGCTACACCTTC. The V and J genes are TRBV9 and TRBJ1-2, with D unresolved. The germline V gene has CDR1 SGDLS and CDR2 YYNGEE. CDR3 length equals 13 residues. Between the trimmed V and J ends, which lost 0 bases and 2 bases, there was a span of 5 bases.